This TCR beta chain emerged from a study of CXCR3-negative and CXCR3-positive naive CD8 T cells. Study-level information: Cumulative TRB read yield was roughly 150 million, averaging about 1.5 +/- 0.3 million per library. Findings and limits, study-wide: Fresh PBMCs served for most assays, and CXCR3 expression fell partially after cryopreservation. Memory cells differed in TRBV-TRBJ usage, but naive CXCR3-negative and CXCR3-positive cells had similar usage.

Points on this clonotype: Its antigen is not known.

Libraries were UMI-labeled 5' RACE TRB cDNA. TCRdb reprocessed the 5' RACE reads and keeps a single row for each CDR3 protein, giving no DNA. Across 35,000 to 45,000 distinct CDR3 sequences, the top ten clones capture around 1.9% of the sample. The CDR3 length is 12 residues. In germline, CDR1 is SNHLY, CDR2 FYNNEI. Input material: naive CXCR3- CD8+ T cells from blood. Subset: CD45RO-CCR7+CD27+CD95- naive CD8+ T cells lacking CXCR3 (TNR3-). The chain couples TRBV2 to TRBJ2-1; TCRdb indicates TRBD1, and absent DNA this call remains unverified. The source of this sequence is a human donor in good health. Some clones in this sample may be carry-over from other donors' samples. The CDR3 loop is CARTGQNNEQFF.